This T cell receptor beta chain was documented in a study of T cells in localized non-small cell lung cancer. Study results and limitations: Tumor showed lower T cell clonality than uninvolved adjacent lung, where it was highest. Appearance in adjacent lung was seen for a median roughly 56 of the top 100 tumor clones.

Details on this clone: The antigen remains unidentified. A junction end diverges from the germline sequence, so it may reflect a read error.

TCRdb's copy holds only in-frame clones and misses some; the assay was immunoSEQ multiplex PCR. The sample lists thousands of clones; around 16% were seen once. This CDR3 has 13 residues. Germline V lookup: CDR1 KGHSH, CDR2 LQKENI. The material sequenced was normal lung tissue next to the tumor, taken before any cancer treatment. The TCR was taken from an older male donor with stage II squamous cell lung carcinoma. This chain uses TRBV18 with TRBJ2-5, with 7 bases aligning to TRBD1. In DNA, the CDR3 is TGTGCCAGCTCAGGCGTCGAGACAGGGCCTGGGAACTTC. Translated: CASSGVETGPGNF.